This entry concerns a single T cell receptor beta chain. In this sample, this clone turned up once. Its binding antigen is unknown. No quality values exist for individual bases; no much larger clone is one base distant. Participants in the prospective study were aged roughly 18 to 100 years, lived in 20 to 30 United States geographic areas, and enrolled through a virtual design. In the prospective study, participants were assigned to cohorts based on the clinical history participants reported in a screening survey and a study questionnaire. In the prospective study, whole blood, serum and a nasopharyngeal or oropharyngeal swab were collected from each participant by mobile phlebotomists. Prospective study participants could optionally give additional blood draws and questionnaires over an approximately 2-month period. Before DNA extraction, blood samples from the prospective study were shipped at room temperature or frozen.

TCRbeta CDR3 regions were amplified from genomic DNA using the immunoSEQ Assay, a bias-controlled multiplex PCR. On the authors' methods: The number of nucleated cells in each sample was estimated from the amplification of reference gene primers within the assay. To quantify the absolute abundance of each unique TCRbeta CDR3 rearrangement, sequence reads were collapsed and filtered. For each sample, productive Simpson clonality was calculated as the square root of Simpson's diversity index across productive rearrangements. TCRdb provides this immuneACCESS table in a form limited to in-frame rearrangements. Some clones are lacking; in checked studies, under half of them reflect an unresolved V gene, and why the rest are absent is not known. The V and J calls and clone size are taken from that table; D and trimming were inferred from the DNA. Counted in this sample were some 180,000 clones; 82% of them appeared once. The ten largest account for roughly 5.2% of the sample.

The data stem from a study of blood T cell repertoires in COVID-19 (dated by TCRdb to the early 2020s). With respect to the entire study: Samples from collaborators originated in the United States, Italy and Spain and spanned both the acute and convalescent phases of COVID-19. The material from the prospective study consisted of cDNA or gDNA derived from T cells, B-cell-depleted T cells, or PBMCs. Nearly every sample came with metadata listing a de-identified subject ID, COVID-19 status, age in years and sex. The samples were drawn from two sources: the first 160 participants of the ongoing ImmuneRACE study, and 1,000 to 1,500 subjects contributed by 6 global collaborators. The repertoires were made available in a free public database intended to serve as a resource for research on the immune response to SARS-CoV-2. Deeply sampled blood TCRbeta repertoires from subjects exposed to, actively infected with, or recovered from COVID-19 were included in the dataset. Where available, HLA class I and class II types were taken from metadata supplied by the sample provider and were not determined by assay-based typing.

The research as a whole found: The amount of clinical and demographic metadata varied by source and participant and was provided uncurated.

The CDR3 starts with the cysteine, ends with the phenylalanine, and has 12 residues. The kept DNA is CDR3 alone, 36 bases in frame from the first base. Deletion took 6 bases off V and 9 bases off J, with a span of 14 bases between the germline ends. As encoded in the germline V gene (reference sequence), CDR1 is WNHNN while CDR2 is SYGVQD. The sample comprised PBMCs or T cells enriched from blood (not recorded which). The chain was built from TRBV10-1 and TRBJ1-1, with the D gene call left open. The clonotype comes from a woman aged 55 to 70 with acute COVID-19. The CDR3 protein: CASSVPGNQAFF. The DNA sequence follows: TGCGCCAGCAGCGTTCCCGGGAATCAAGCTTTCTTT.